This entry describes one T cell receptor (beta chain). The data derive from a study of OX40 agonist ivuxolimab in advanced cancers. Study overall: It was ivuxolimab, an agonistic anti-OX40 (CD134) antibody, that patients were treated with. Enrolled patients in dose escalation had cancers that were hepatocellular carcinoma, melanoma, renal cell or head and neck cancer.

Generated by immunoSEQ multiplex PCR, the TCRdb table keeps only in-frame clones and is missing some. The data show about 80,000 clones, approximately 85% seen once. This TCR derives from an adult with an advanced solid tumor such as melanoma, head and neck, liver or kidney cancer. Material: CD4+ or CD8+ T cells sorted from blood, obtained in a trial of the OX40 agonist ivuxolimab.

The CDR3 region has the DNA TGTGCCAGCAGCTTGGGGGCGGCAGCCTACAATGAGCAGTTCTTC. Amino acid sequence: CASSLGAAAYNEQFF. This chain joins TRBV5-4 and TRBJ2-1; D ambiguous. Germline values: CDR1 SGHNT, CDR2 YYREEE (reference sequence). V gave up 0 bases and J gave up 2 bases, with 9 bases separating them. The length of the CDR3 is 15 residues.